These 15 T cell receptor beta chains were sequenced from one sample in a study of PD-1 blockade in mismatch repair-deficient tumors. TCRdb's table, derived via immunoSEQ multiplex PCR, lists solely in-frame clones and lacks some. The data hold some 84,000 clones, with approximately 81% observed a single time. This sample comprised peripheral blood, obtained 12 weeks after starting pembrolizumab. Source of these receptors: an adult with mismatch repair-deficient cancer.

The chain recombines TRBV21-1 with TRBJ2-1; the table's D gene call, TRBD2, was not cross checked with the DNA. TRBV21-1 is reported as a pseudogene. The CDR3 is made up of 14 amino acids. CDR3 sequence: CASSTERDYNEQFF. CDR3 nucleotides: TGTGCCAGCAGCACAGAGCGGGACTACAATGAGCAGTTCTTC.

This clone was observed a handful of times. The chain employs TRBV2 and TRBJ1-2, with TRBD1 matching over 9 bases. The germline CDR1 and CDR2 sequences are SNHLY and FYNNEI. The CDR3 runs 15 residues. Germline trimming cut 3 bases from V and 2 bases from J; bases unmatched to any gene: 4. The CDR3 here is CASSEGQGRNYGYTF. CDR3 in DNA: TGTGCCAGCAGTGAGGGACAGGGCAGGAACTATGGCTACACCTTC.

V gene TRBV11-3 combines with J gene TRBJ2-1; the D gene is possibly TRBD2 (6 bases). Germline V lookup: CDR1 SGHNT, CDR2 YENEEA. V was trimmed by 4 bases and J by 2 bases, leaving 12 bases between them. The CDR3 is 15 amino acids. The CDR3 loop reads CASSYSGEAYNEQFF. CDR3 DNA sequence: TGTGCCAGCAGCTACTCGGGGGAGGCCTACAATGAGCAGTTCTTC. The full variable domain, its missing parts supplied by reference TRBV11-3 and TRBJ2-1, is EAGVVQSPRYKIIEKKQPVAFWCNPISGHNTLYWYLQNLGQGPELLIRYENEEAVDDSQLPKDRFSAERLKGVDSTLKIQPAELGDSAVYLCASSYSGEAYNEQFFGPGTRLTVL.

The chain recombines TRBV7-9 with TRBJ1-4; TRBD1 matches at 7 bases. Germline CDR1 reads SEHNR; CDR2 reads FQNEAQ (reference sequence). This CDR3 is built from 16 residues. V lost 4 bases to trimming and J lost 4 bases; unmatched junction nucleotides: 9. The CDR3 DNA sequence: TGTGCCAGCAGCTACTACCCGGGACAGCTTAATGAAAAACTGTTTTTT. Encoded protein: CASSYYPGQLNEKLFF. Full variable domain (outside the CDR3, taken from reference TRBV7-9 and TRBJ1-4): DTGVSQNPRHKITKRGQNVTFRCDPISEHNRLYWYRQTLGQGPEFLTYFQNEAQLEKSRLLSDRFSAERPKGSFSTLEIQRTEQGDSAMYLCASSYYPGQLNEKLFFGSGTQLSVL.

This clone was recorded only once. This chain uses TRBV4-1 with TRBJ2-1, with a tentative D call TRBD2 (6 bases). Germline V gene sequence: CDR1 MGHRA, CDR2 YSYEKL. The CDR3 sequence is 15 residues long. The V and J ends lost 0 bases and 7 bases respectively, with 13 bases between them. CDR3 amino acids: CASSQEGRLGNEQFF. The CDR3 DNA follows: TGCGCCAGCAGCCAAGAAGGTCGACTAGGGAATGAGCAGTTCTTC.

The chain uses TRBV7-2 and TRBJ1-6; no reliable D call. Germline CDR1 and CDR2: SGHTA and FQGNSA. V lost 6 bases, J lost 10 bases, and 22 bases lay in between. CDR3 length equals 16 residues. This CDR3 is CASRGIGLGMASPLHF. Here the CDR3 DNA reads TGTGCCAGCAGGGGAATAGGGTTAGGCATGGCGTCACCCCTCCACTTT.

In its sample, this clone was seen a few times. The rearrangement links TRBV18 to TRBJ1-1; unclear D gene. Germline CDR1 KGHSH, CDR2 LQKENI. The CDR3 consists of 13 residues. Trimming removed 2 bases from V and 1 base from J, with 5 bases in between. The CDR3 spells CASSPVANTEAFF. DNA of the CDR3: TGTGCCAGCTCACCAGTAGCGAACACTGAAGCTTTCTTT.

The rearrangement uses TRBV19 and TRBJ2-6; 7 nucleotides align to TRBD1. CDR1 and CDR2 (germline): LNHDA, SQIVND (reference sequence). Trimming took 7 bases from V and 2 from J; bases not matched to a gene: 8. The length of the CDR3 is 16 residues. The DNA of the CDR3 is TGTGCCAGTACCAAATCCGGGACAGCTGGGGCCAACGTCCTGACTTTC. Translated, it gives CASTKSGTAGANVLTF.

Only a few counts were recorded for this clone. The rearrangement uses TRBV2 and TRBJ2-2, with D unresolved. The CDR3 extends over 14 amino acids. V was trimmed by 6 bases and J by 6 bases, leaving 14 bases between them. Germline CDR1 is SNHLY and CDR2 is FYNNEI. CDR3 sequence reads: CASRPGQKAGELFF. The CDR3 region has the DNA TGTGCCAGCAGGCCGGGCCAGAAGGCCGGGGAGCTGTTTTTT.

The chain carries TRBV9 and TRBJ2-3; the D gene is possibly TRBD2 (5 bases). From germline, CDR1 is SGDLS and CDR2 YYNGEE. V was cut by 2 bases and J by 2 bases, with 9 bases left in between. The CDR3 spans 14 residues. CDR3 nucleotide sequence: TGTGCCAGCAGCGTTCGACTAAACACAGATACGCAGTATTTT. Translated: CASSVRLNTDTQYF.

The J gene is TRBJ2-2, the V gene TRBV6-1; D possibly corresponds to TRBD2 (5 bases). Trimming pared 5 bases from V and 5 bases from J, leaving 15 bases between. The CDR3 has 15 amino acids. CDR1 and CDR2 (germline): MNHNS, SASEGT. This chain's CDR3 is CASSSRDSRTGELFF. The CDR3 nucleotides read TGTGCCAGCAGTAGCCGGGATAGTAGGACCGGGGAGCTGTTTTTT.

The gene calls are TRBV10-3 and TRBJ2-3; 8 bases are shared with TRBD2. The CDR3 has 14 amino acids. Germline CDR1 reads ENHRY; CDR2 reads SYGVKD. After removal of 10 bases from V and 6 bases from J, the junction contained 12 bases not matched to a gene. CDR3 loop: CATLSSGSWDTQYF. The CDR3 DNA reads as TGTGCCACATTAAGCAGCGGGAGTTGGGATACGCAGTATTTT.

The CDR3 here is CASNRAGGEQYF. The CDR3 coding sequence is TGTGCCAGCAATCGGGCGGGGGGCGAGCAGTACTTC. This chain connects TRBV6-1 to TRBJ2-7; 8 bases agree with TRBD2. CDR1 MNHNS and CDR2 SASEGT come from the germline V gene. This CDR3 has 12 amino acids. Germline trimming cut 7 bases from V and 6 bases from J; bases unmatched to any gene: 5.

The chain uses TRBV18 and TRBJ1-1; D gene ambiguous. V was trimmed by 3 bases and J by 4 bases, leaving 12 bases between them. Germline V gives CDR1 KGHSH, CDR2 LQKENI. This CDR3 contains 14 residues. The DNA for the CDR3 is TGTGCCAGCTCACCCAGGACCCTGGGCACTGAAGCTTTCTTT. The encoded protein is CASSPRTLGTEAFF.

The CDR3 reads CASRRGGAAYEQYF. CDR3 nucleotide sequence: TGTGCCAGCAGGAGGGGGGGGGCGGCCTACGAGCAGTACTTC. The rearrangement joins TRBV25-1 to TRBJ2-7, with TRBD2 as a possible D gene (7 bases). The V gene's germline CDR1 is MGHDK and CDR2 SYGVNS. Between the trimmed V and J ends, which lost 6 bases and 2 bases, there was a span of 14 bases. The CDR3 consists of 14 residues.